This T cell receptor (beta chain) was captured in a study of spatial heterogeneity in lung cancer. TCRdb fed the 5' RACE reads into MiXCR, producing one record per CDR3 protein. The sample consists of under 15,000 distinct CDR3 sequences, about 4.8% of them appearing once. Study-wide results and caveats: Within tumors, counts of expanded alpha and beta TCRs tracked tumor mutation counts.

The time point is: sample taken at primary tumor resection. A total of some 70 untreated early-stage non-small cell lung cancer patients served as donors. The sequenced material consisted of unsorted whole RNA from tumor, nontumor lung or frozen PBMC. In this sample, this clonotype turned up a few times. Its antigen remains unidentified. This beta chain appears as a stray read in a library generated for alpha chains; its size is not informative. Germline V gives CDR1 MNHEY, CDR2 SVGEGT. CDR3 size: 12 residues. Unmatched junction bases numbered 5, after V lost 7 bases and J lost 8 bases. The chain links TRBV6-2 or TRBV6-3 to TRBJ2-1; 7 bases are shared with TRBD2. This sample comprised lung tumor tissue, obtained at surgery. The TCR was taken from a female donor with early-stage non-small cell lung cancer. This CDR3 reads CASTLGGDEQFF. The DNA of the CDR3 is TGTGCCAGCACTCTGGGGGGGGATGAGCAGTTCTTC.